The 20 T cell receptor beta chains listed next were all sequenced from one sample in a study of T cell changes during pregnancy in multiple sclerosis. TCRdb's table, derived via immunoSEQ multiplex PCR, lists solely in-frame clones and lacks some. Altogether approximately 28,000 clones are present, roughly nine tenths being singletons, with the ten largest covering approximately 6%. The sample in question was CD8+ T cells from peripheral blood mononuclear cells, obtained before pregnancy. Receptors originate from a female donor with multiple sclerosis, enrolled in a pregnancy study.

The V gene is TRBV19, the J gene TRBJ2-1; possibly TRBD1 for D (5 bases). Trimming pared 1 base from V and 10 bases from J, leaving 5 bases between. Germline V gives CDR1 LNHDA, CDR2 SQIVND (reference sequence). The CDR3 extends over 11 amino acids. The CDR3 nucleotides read TGTGCCAGTAGTATAGGGACAGAGCAGTTCTTC. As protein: CASSIGTEQFF.

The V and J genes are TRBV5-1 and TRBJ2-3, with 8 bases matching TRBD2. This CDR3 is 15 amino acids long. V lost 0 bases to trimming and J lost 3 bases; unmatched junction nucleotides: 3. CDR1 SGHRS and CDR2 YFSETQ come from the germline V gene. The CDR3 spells CASSLELAVTDTQYF. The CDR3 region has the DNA TGCGCCAGCAGCTTGGAACTAGCGGTAACAGATACGCAGTATTTT.

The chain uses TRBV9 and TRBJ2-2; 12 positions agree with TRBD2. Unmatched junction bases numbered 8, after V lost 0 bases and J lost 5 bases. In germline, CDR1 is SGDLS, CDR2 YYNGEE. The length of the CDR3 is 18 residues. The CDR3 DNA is TGTGCCAGCAGCGTAGCGGCTAGCGGGAGGGCCCGTACCGGGGAGCTGTTTTTT. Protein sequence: CASSVAASGRARTGELFF.

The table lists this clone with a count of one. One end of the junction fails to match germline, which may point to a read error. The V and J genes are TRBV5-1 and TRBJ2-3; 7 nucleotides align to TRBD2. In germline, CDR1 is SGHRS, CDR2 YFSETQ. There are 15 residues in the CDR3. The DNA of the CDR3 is TGCGCCAGCAGCTTGGCTAGCGGACACACAGGTACGCAGTATTTT. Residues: CASSLASGHTGTQYF.

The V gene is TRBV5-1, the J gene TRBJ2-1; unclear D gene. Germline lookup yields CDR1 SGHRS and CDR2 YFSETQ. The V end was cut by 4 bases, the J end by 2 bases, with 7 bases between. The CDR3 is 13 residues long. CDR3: CASSLEAYNEQFF. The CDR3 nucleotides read TGCGCCAGCAGCCTAGAAGCCTACAATGAGCAGTTCTTC.

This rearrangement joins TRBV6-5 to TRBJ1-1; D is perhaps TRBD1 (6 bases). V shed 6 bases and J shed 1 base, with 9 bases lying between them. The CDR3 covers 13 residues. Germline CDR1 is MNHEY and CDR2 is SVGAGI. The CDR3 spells CASRRGGNTEAFF. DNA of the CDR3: TGTGCCAGCAGGAGGGGGGGGAACACTGAAGCTTTCTTT.

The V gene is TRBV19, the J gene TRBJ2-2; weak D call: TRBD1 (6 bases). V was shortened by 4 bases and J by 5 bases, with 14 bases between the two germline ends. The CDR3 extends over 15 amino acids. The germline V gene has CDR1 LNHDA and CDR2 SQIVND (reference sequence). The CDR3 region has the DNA TGTGCCAGTAGTACTACACGGGACACTACCGGGGAGCTGTTTTTT. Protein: CASSTTRDTTGELFF.

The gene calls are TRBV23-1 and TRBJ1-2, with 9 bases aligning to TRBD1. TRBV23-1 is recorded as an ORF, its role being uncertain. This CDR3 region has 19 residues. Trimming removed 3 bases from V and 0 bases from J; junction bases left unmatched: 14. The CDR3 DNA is TGCGCCAGCAGTCATCAATCGGGACAGGGAGGGATCGCTAACTATGGCTACACCTTC. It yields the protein CASSHQSGQGGIANYGYTF.

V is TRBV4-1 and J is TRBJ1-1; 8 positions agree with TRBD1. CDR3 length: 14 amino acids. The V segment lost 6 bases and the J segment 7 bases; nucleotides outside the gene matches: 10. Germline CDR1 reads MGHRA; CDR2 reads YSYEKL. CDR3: CASSQSTGEDEAFF. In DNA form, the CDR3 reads TGCGCCAGCAGTCAGTCGACAGGGGAAGATGAAGCTTTCTTT.

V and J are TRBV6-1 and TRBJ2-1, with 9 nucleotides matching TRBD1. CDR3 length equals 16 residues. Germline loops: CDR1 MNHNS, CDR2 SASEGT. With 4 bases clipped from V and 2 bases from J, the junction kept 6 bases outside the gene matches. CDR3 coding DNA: TGTGCCAGCAGTGTGGCCGGGACAGGGACCTACAATGAGCAGTTCTTC. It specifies CASSVAGTGTYNEQFF.

The CDR3 spells CASSLRGQFPYGYTF. As DNA, the CDR3 is TGTGCCAGCAGTCTCCGGGGACAGTTTCCCTATGGCTACACCTTC. This chain joins TRBV2 and TRBJ1-2; 7 positions match TRBD1. Trimming cost V 5 bases and J 4 bases; bases outside gene matches: 10. Germline CDR1 is SNHLY and CDR2 is FYNNEI. The CDR3 length is 15 residues. The full variable domain, completed using reference TRBV2 and TRBJ1-2, is EPEVTQTPSHQVTQMGQEVILRCVPISNHLYFYWYRQILGQKVEFLVSFYNNEISEKSEIFDDQFSVERPDGSNFTLKIRSTKLEDSAMYFCASSLRGQFPYGYTFGSGTRLTVV.

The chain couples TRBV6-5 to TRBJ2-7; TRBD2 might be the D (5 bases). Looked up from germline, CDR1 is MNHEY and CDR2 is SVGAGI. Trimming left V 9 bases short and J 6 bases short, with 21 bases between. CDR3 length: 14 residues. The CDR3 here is CASSPEGPNSEQYF. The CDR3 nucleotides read TGTGCCAGTAGCCCTGAGGGTCCTAACTCCGAGCAGTACTTC.

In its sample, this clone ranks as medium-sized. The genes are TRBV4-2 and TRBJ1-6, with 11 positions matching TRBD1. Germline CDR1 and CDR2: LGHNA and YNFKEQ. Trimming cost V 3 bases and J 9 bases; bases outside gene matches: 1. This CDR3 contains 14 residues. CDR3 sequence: CASSHGTGGSPLHF. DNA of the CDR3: TGTGCCAGCAGCCACGGGACAGGGGGTTCACCCCTCCACTTT.

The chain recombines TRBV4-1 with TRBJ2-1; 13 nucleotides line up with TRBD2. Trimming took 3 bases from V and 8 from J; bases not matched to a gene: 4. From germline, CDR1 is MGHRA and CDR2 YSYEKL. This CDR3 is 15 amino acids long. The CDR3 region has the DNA TGCGCCAGCAGCCATGGACTAGCGGGAGTGGATGAGCAGTTCTTC. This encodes CASSHGLAGVDEQFF.

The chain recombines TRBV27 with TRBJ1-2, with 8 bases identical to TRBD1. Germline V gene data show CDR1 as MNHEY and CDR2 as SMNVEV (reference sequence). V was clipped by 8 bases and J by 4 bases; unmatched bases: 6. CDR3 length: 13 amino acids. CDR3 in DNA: TGTGCCAGCTGCAGGGGGCTCGGCTATGGCTACACCTTC. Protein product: CASCRGLGYGYTF.

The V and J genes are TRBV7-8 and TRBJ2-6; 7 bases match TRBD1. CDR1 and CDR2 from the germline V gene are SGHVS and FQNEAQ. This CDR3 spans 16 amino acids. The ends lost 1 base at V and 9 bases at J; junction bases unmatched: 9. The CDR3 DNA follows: TGTGCCAGCAGCTTAGTCCGACAGGGATGGGTCAACGTCCTGACTTTC. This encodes CASSLVRQGWVNVLTF.

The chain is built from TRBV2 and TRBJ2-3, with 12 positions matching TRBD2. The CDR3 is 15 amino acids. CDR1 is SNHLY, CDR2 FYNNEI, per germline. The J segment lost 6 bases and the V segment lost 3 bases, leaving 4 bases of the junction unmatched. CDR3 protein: CASSELAGGKDTQYF. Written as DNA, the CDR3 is TGTGCCAGCAGTGAGCTAGCGGGGGGGAAGGATACGCAGTATTTT. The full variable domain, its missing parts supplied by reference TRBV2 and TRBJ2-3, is EPEVTQTPSHQVTQMGQEVILRCVPISNHLYFYWYRQILGQKVEFLVSFYNNEISEKSEIFDDQFSVERPDGSNFTLKIRSTKLEDSAMYFCASSELAGGKDTQYFGPGTRLTVL.

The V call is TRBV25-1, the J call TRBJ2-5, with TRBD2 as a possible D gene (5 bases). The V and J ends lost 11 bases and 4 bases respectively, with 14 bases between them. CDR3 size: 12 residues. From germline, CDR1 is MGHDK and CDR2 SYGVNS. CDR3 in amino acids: CARRQAGETQYF. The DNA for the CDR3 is TGTGCCCGGAGGCAGGCTGGAGAGACCCAGTACTTC.

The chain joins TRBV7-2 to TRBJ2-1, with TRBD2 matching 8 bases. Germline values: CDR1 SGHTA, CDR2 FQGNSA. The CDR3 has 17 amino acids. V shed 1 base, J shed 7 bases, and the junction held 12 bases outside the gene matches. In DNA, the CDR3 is TGTGCCAGCAGCTTAGTCGGAGGGGCGGGAGGAGGTAATGAGCAGTTCTTC. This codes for CASSLVGGAGGGNEQFF.

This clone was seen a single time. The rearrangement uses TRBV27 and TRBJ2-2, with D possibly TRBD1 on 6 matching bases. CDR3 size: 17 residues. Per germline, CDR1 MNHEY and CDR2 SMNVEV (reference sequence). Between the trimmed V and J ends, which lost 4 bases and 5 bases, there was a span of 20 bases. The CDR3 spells CASSWGPTEGYTGELFF. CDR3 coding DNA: TGTGCCAGCAGTTGGGGGCCGACCGAAGGTTATACCGGGGAGCTGTTTTTT.